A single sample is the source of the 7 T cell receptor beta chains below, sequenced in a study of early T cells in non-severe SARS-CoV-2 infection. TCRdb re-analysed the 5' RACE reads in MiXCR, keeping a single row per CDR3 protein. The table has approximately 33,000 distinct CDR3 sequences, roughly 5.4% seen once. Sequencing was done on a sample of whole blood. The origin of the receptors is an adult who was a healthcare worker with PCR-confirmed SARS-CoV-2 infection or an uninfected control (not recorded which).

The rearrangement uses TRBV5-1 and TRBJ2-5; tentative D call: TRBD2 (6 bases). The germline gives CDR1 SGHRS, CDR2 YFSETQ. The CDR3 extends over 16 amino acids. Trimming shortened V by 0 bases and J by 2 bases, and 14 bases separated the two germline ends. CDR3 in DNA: TGCGCCAGCAGCTTGGGGGCTAGCGTAGAACAAGAGACCCAGTACTTC. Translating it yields CASSLGASVEQETQYF.

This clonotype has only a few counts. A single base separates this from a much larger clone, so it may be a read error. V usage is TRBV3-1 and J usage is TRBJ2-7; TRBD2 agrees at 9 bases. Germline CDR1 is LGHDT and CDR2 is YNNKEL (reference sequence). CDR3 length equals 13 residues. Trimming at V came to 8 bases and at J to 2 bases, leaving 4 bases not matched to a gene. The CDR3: CASGRTSAYEQYF. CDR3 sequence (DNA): TGTGCCAGCGGCCGGACTAGCGCCTACGAGCAGTACTTC.

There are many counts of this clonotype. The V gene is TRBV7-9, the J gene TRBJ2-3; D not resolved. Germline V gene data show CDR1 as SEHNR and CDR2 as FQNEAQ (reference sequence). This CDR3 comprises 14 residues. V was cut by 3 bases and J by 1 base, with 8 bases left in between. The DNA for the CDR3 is TGTGCCAGCAGCTTCGAGCGTGGCACAGATACGCAGTATTTT. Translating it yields CASSFERGTDTQYF.

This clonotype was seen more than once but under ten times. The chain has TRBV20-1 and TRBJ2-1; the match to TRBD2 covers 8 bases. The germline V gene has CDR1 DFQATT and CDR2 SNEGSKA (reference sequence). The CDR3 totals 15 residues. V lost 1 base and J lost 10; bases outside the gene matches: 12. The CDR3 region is CSARAVGRESEEQFF. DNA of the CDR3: TGCAGTGCTAGAGCAGTCGGGAGGGAGTCGGAGGAGCAGTTCTTC.

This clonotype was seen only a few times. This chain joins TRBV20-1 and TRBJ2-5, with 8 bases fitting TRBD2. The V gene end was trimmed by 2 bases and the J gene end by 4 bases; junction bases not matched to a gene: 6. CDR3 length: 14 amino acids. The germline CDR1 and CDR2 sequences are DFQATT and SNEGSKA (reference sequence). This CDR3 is CSARPGGPGETQYF. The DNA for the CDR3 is TGCAGTGCTAGACCGGGGGGGCCGGGAGAGACCCAGTACTTC.

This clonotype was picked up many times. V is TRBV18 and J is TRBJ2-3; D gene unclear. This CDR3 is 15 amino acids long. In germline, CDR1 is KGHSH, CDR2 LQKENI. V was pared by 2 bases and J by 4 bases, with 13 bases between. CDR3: CASSPVDGAPDTQYF. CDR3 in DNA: TGTGCCAGCTCACCAGTCGATGGTGCACCAGATACGCAGTATTTT.

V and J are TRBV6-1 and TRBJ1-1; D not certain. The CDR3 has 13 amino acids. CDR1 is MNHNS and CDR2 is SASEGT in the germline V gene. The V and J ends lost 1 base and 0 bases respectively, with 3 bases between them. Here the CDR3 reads CASSEGLNTEAFF. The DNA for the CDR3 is TGTGCCAGCAGTGAAGGATTGAACACTGAAGCTTTCTTT.